These 24 T cell receptor beta chains came from one sample sequenced in a study of T cell responses to AZD1222 COVID-19 vaccine. This table comes from immunoSEQ multiplex PCR, and its TCRdb copy is limited to in-frame clones, with some not included. The sample records 75,000 to 100,000 clones, around 86% being singletons. Sequenced material: peripheral blood, taken on day 0 of AZD1222 vaccination. These receptors were taken from an adult in good health.

This chain uses TRBV30 with TRBJ1-4, with D unclear. The V end lost 4 bases, the J end lost 8 bases, and 8 bases lay between the germline ends. CDR3 size: 11 residues. Germline V gene sequence: CDR1 GTSNPN, CDR2 SVGIG (reference sequence). The CDR3 is CAWNKVEKLFF. The DNA of the CDR3 is TGTGCCTGGAACAAGGTCGAAAAACTGTTTTTT. Based on the CDR3 plus reference TRBV30 and TRBJ1-4, the full variable domain is SQTIHQWPATLVQPVGSPLSLECTVEGTSNPNLYWYRQAAGRGLQLLFYSVGIGQISSEVPQNLSASRPQDRQFILSSKKLLLSDSGFYLCAWNKVEKLFFGSGTQLSVL.

J is TRBJ1-3 and V is TRBV6-5; no clear D gene. Germline V lookup: CDR1 MNHEY, CDR2 SVGAGI. This CDR3 is 15 amino acids long. Trimming stripped 0 bases from V and 0 bases from J, with 6 bases between. CDR3 in DNA: TGTGCCAGCAGTTACTCGTGGGGCTCTGGAAACACCATATATTTT. Amino acid sequence: CASSYSWGSGNTIYF.

The chain carries TRBV7-9 and TRBJ1-1; unclear D gene. CDR3 length: 10 amino acids. Per germline, CDR1 SEHNR and CDR2 FQNEAQ (reference sequence). Trimming took off 2 bases at V and 7 bases at J, with 2 bases between the two ends. This chain's CDR3 is CASSLYEAFF. DNA for the CDR3: TGTGCCAGCAGCTTATATGAAGCTTTCTTT.

The chain recombines TRBV25-1 with TRBJ2-7; no definite D call. Trimming stripped 6 bases from V and 6 bases from J, with 9 bases between. Germline V gene data show CDR1 as MGHDK and CDR2 as SYGVNS. The CDR3 has 11 residues. The CDR3 DNA follows: TGTGCCAGCAGGTTAGGGTCCGAGCAGTACTTC. Translation gives CASRLGSEQYF.

V gene TRBV20-1 combines with J gene TRBJ2-7; 7 bases map to TRBD1. The CDR3 has 13 residues. With V trimmed by 3 bases and J by 3 bases, 5 bases remained unmatched. Germline V lookup: CDR1 DFQATT, CDR2 SNEGSKA (reference sequence). CDR3 in amino acids: CSASGDRDYEQYF. CDR3 DNA sequence: TGCAGTGCTAGTGGCGACAGGGACTACGAGCAGTACTTC.

The V gene is TRBV11-3, the J gene TRBJ2-1; no reliable D call. V gave up 0 bases and J gave up 6 bases, with 0 bases separating them. The CDR3 runs 11 residues. The germline CDR1 and CDR2 sequences are SGHNT and YENEEA. CDR3 DNA: TGTGCCAGCAGCTTAGACAATGAGCAGTTCTTC. It specifies CASSLDNEQFF.

The chain employs TRBV12-5 and TRBJ2-2, with D perhaps TRBD1 (5 bases). The CDR3 contains 15 residues. The germline V and J ends were trimmed by 1 base and 5 bases, with 11 bases remaining between them. CDR1 LGHNT and CDR2 FRNRAP come from the germline V gene. For the CDR3, the DNA is TGTGCTAGTGGTTTGGGAAGGGGAAAGACCGGGGAGCTGTTTTTT. Protein sequence: CASGLGRGKTGELFF.

This clone was seen only a few times. The chain joins TRBV6-5 to TRBJ2-1; TRBD2 aligns across 13 bases. V lost 2 bases and J lost 8; bases outside the gene matches: 6. CDR3 size: 16 residues. Per the germline V gene, CDR1 is MNHEY and CDR2 is SVGAGI. This CDR3 reads CASSYVGTSGADEQFF. The CDR3 DNA is TGTGCCAGCAGTTACGTGGGGACTAGCGGGGCGGATGAGCAGTTCTTC.

This clone was detected once. V is TRBV18 and J is TRBJ1-5; no clear D. The CDR3 is made up of 14 amino acids. Trimming took 3 bases from V and 0 from J, leaving 6 bases between them. The germline V gene has CDR1 KGHSH and CDR2 LQKENI. DNA for the CDR3: TGTGCCAGCTCACCTGCATATAGCAATCAGCCCCAGCATTTT. Residues: CASSPAYSNQPQHF.

CDR3 DNA: TGTGCCAGTACCATAGAAGGACAGGGTGACTATGGCTACACCTTC. The encoded protein is CASTIEGQGDYGYTF. The chain recombines TRBV19 with TRBJ1-2, with 8 bases identical to TRBD1. CDR3 length equals 15 residues. Per germline, CDR1 LNHDA and CDR2 SQIVND (reference sequence). Trimming took 7 bases from V and 3 from J; bases not matched to a gene: 10.

J is TRBJ2-7 and V is TRBV7-9; either TRBD1 or TRBD2 may fit D (5 bases each). CDR3 length equals 14 residues. The V gene lost 5 bases and the J gene lost 2 bases, with 13 bases spanning the gap. CDR1 is SEHNR, CDR2 FQNEAQ, per germline (reference sequence). The CDR3 DNA sequence: TGTGCCAGCAGCCCCATGGGACGGCCCTACGAGCAGTACTTC. This gives the protein CASSPMGRPYEQYF.

The chain has TRBV4-1 and TRBJ1-1, with D tentatively TRBD1 (6 bases). Between the trimmed V and J ends, which lost 2 bases and 0 bases, there was a span of 16 bases. The CDR3 has 17 residues. The germline V gene encodes CDR1 MGHRA and CDR2 YSYEKL. In DNA form, the CDR3 reads TGCGCCAGCAGCCAACCACCCCGACAGGAATTGAACACTGAAGCTTTCTTT. It yields the protein CASSQPPRQELNTEAFF.

The V call is TRBV18, the J call TRBJ2-2; weak D call: TRBD1 (6 bases). CDR3 size: 16 residues. V dropped 0 bases and J dropped 1 base, with 9 bases sitting between them. The germline V gene encodes CDR1 KGHSH and CDR2 LQKENI. CDR3 residues: CASSPPQGLNTGELFF. The CDR3 DNA reads TGTGCCAGCTCACCACCGCAGGGGTTGAACACCGGGGAGCTGTTTTTT. The variable domain in full, completed from reference TRBV18 and TRBJ2-2, reads NAGVMQNPRHLVRRRGQEARLRCSPMKGHSHVYWYRQLPEEGLKFMVYLQKENIIDESGMPKERFSAEFPKEGPSILRIQQVVRGDSAAYFCASSPPQGLNTGELFFGEGSRLTVL.

The DNA for the CDR3 is TGTGCCAGCAGCGGGGGACAACACGCGGATACGCAGTATTTT. Amino acids: CASSGGQHADTQYF. This sequence joins TRBV5-6 and TRBJ2-3; possible D gene TRBD1, 6 bases. The CDR3 covers 14 residues. Trimming pared 4 bases from V and 6 bases from J, leaving 15 bases between. Per germline, CDR1 SGHDT and CDR2 YYEEEE.

Comments on this clone: Other nucleotide sequences in the sample specify the same CDR3. This chain uses TRBV28 with TRBJ2-1; unclear D gene. Deletions cut 6 bases from V and 0 bases from J, with 6 bases between. The germline V gene has CDR1 MDHEN and CDR2 SYDVKM. This CDR3 contains 13 residues. The CDR3, as DNA: TGTGCCAGCAGCTTAGGCTCCTACAATGAGCAGTTCTTC. This encodes CASSLGSYNEQFF.

The chain is built from TRBV30 and TRBJ1-1, with D possibly TRBD1 on 5 matching bases. The germline gives CDR1 GTSNPN, CDR2 SVGIG (reference sequence). V was clipped by 0 bases and J by 0 bases, with 8 bases between them. The CDR3 length is 14 residues. The CDR3 bases are TGTGCCTGGAGTGTACGGGGCATGAACACTGAAGCTTTCTTT. It specifies CAWSVRGMNTEAFF.

This clone was seen only a few times. The rearrangement links TRBV3-1 (or the pseudogene TRBV3-2) to TRBJ2-7; 7 bases line up with TRBD1. Germline V gene sequence: CDR1 LGHDT, CDR2 YNNKEL (reference sequence). The junction had 9 bases not matched to a gene; V was cut back by 4 bases and J by 6 bases. This CDR3 contains 14 residues. Here the CDR3 reads CASSPTRQGSEQYF. The CDR3 DNA follows: TGTGCCAGCAGCCCCACCCGACAGGGAAGCGAGCAGTACTTC.

The V gene is TRBV7-9, the J gene TRBJ1-4; 8 positions match TRBD1. The germline CDR1 and CDR2 sequences are SEHNR and FQNEAQ (reference sequence). This CDR3 contains 15 residues. Trimming cost V 3 bases and J 4 bases; bases outside gene matches: 4. CDR3 residues: CASSFGTGYNEKLFF. The DNA of the CDR3 is TGTGCCAGCAGCTTTGGGACAGGCTATAATGAAAAACTGTTTTTT.

This chain joins TRBV23-1 and TRBJ1-5; D gene unclear. TRBV23-1 is an open reading frame whose function is uncertain. This CDR3 comprises 14 residues. V lost 5 bases, J lost 6 bases, and 14 bases lay in between. CDR3 nucleotides: TGCGCCAGCAGTGGATTGGAAACAGTTCAGCCCCAGCATTTT. It codes for CASSGLETVQPQHF.

CDR3 bases: TGTGCCTGGAGCCTTCCGGGACAGCGGGAGACCCAGTACTTC. Its protein product is CAWSLPGQRETQYF. This chain links TRBV30 with TRBJ2-5, with 7 positions matching TRBD1. Germline V gene data show CDR1 as GTSNPN and CDR2 as SVGIG (reference sequence). The CDR3 is 14 amino acids. Losses at the gene ends were 3 bases for V and 5 bases for J; bases not matched to a gene: 9.

CDR3 nucleotides: TGTGCCAGCACCCCGGAGGGTCTAACCTACAATGAGCAGTTCTTC. Amino acids: CASTPEGLTYNEQFF. This chain connects TRBV13 to TRBJ2-1, with a tentative D call TRBD2 (6 bases). The CDR3 length is 15 residues. Germline CDR1 and CDR2: PRHDT and FYEKMQ (reference sequence). V dropped 7 bases and J dropped 2 bases, with 15 bases sitting between them.

The rearrangement joins TRBV28 to TRBJ1-1; D is uncertain. The CDR3 runs 15 residues. CDR1 and CDR2 from the germline V gene are MDHEN and SYDVKM. V gave up 5 bases and J gave up 0 bases, with 13 bases separating them. The CDR3 sequence: CASSPPRVMNTEAFF. CDR3 DNA sequence: TGTGCCAGCAGTCCCCCTAGAGTGATGAACACTGAAGCTTTCTTT.

J is TRBJ1-3 and V is TRBV10-3, with a tentative D call TRBD1 (5 bases). This CDR3 has 15 amino acids. The germline V and J ends were trimmed by 2 bases and 3 bases, with 11 bases remaining between them. The V gene's germline CDR1 is ENHRY and CDR2 SYGVKD. CDR3: CAISERRGHGNTIYF. For the CDR3, the DNA is TGTGCCATCAGTGAGAGGAGGGGTCATGGAAACACCATATATTTT.

CDR3 sequence (DNA): TGCAGCGTTGAAGGAACAGGGGGCCCTGAAGCTTTCTTT. This translates into CSVEGTGGPEAFF. This chain uses TRBV29-1 with TRBJ1-1; 9 bases are a match to TRBD1. Germline V gene sequence: CDR1 SQVTM, CDR2 ANQGSEA. The V segment lost 1 base and the J segment 6 bases; nucleotides outside the gene matches: 3. The CDR3 covers 13 residues.